The 20 T cell receptor beta chains below were found in one sample sequenced in a study of shared clonotypes between healthy human individuals. Repertoires were generated with immunoSEQ multiplex PCR, while TCRdb's copy carries only in-frame clones and drops some. The repertoire has around 1.9 million clones, just over 90% of them found once; the top ten carry approximately 1.6%. Terminally differentiated effector memory CD45RA+ cells were excluded by CCR7 positive selection of CD45RO-negative cells. Input material: naive CD8+ T cells from PBMCs. These receptors were collected from a man younger than 35 in good health. Some clones in this sample may be carry-over from other donors' samples.

The rearrangement links TRBV7-9 to TRBJ2-1, with D unresolved. Germline-derived CDR1 and CDR2 are SEHNR and FQNEAQ (reference sequence). Deletions cut 2 bases from V and 8 bases from J, with 16 bases between. The CDR3 has 15 amino acids. CDR3 sequence (DNA): TGTGCCAGCAGCTTATTATTTCGTGAGGAAGATGAGCAGTTCTTC. Translation: CASSLLFREEDEQFF. Full variable domain (remainder filled in from reference TRBV7-9 and TRBJ2-1): DTGVSQNPRHKITKRGQNVTFRCDPISEHNRLYWYRQTLGQGPEFLTYFQNEAQLEKSRLLSDRFSAERPKGSFSTLEIQRTEQGDSAMYLCASSLLFREEDEQFFGPGTRLTVL.

The chain recombines TRBV29-1 with TRBJ2-2; D unresolved. The CDR3 runs to 14 residues. The ends were cut back, 0 bases at V and 2 bases at J, with 7 bases in the middle. The germline gives CDR1 SQVTM, CDR2 ANQGSEA. The CDR3 region is CSVEEDGNTGELFF. The CDR3 nucleotides read TGCAGCGTTGAAGAAGACGGAAACACCGGGGAGCTGTTTTTT.

The rearrangement uses TRBV13 and TRBJ1-2; tentatively, D is TRBD1 (5 bases). The germline CDR1 and CDR2 sequences are PRHDT and FYEKMQ (reference sequence). The CDR3 contains 13 residues. V was shortened by 3 bases and J by 3 bases, with 8 bases between the two germline ends. The CDR3 region is CASSFGDHYGYTF. The CDR3 DNA reads as TGTGCCAGCAGCTTCGGGGACCACTATGGCTACACCTTC. Filled out from reference TRBV13 and TRBJ1-2, the complete variable domain reads AAGVIQSPRHLIKEKRETATLKCYPIPRHDTVYWYQQGPGQDPQFLISFYEKMQSDKGSIPDRFSAQQFSDYHSELNMSSLELGDSALYFCASSFGDHYGYTFGSGTRLTVV.

This clone was detected only a few times. Different DNA sequences within this sample yield the same CDR3. J is TRBJ2-7 and V is TRBV27; D is uncertain. Germline V gene lookup returns CDR1 MNHEY and CDR2 SMNVEV (reference sequence). V was pared by 4 bases and J by 3 bases, with 4 bases between. The length of the CDR3 is 11 residues. CDR3 sequence (DNA): TGTGCCAGCAGTTCCCACTACGAGCAGTACTTC. It codes for CASSSHYEQYF.

The chain employs TRBV14 and TRBJ2-2; D tentatively reads TRBD1 or TRBD2 (7 bases each). The germline V gene has CDR1 SGHDN and CDR2 FVKESK. The CDR3 is made up of 14 amino acids. Trimming stripped 5 bases from V and 8 bases from J, with 15 bases between. CDR3 in DNA: TGTGCCAGCAGCGGTCGACAGGGACTAGGGGAGCTGTTTTTT. Amino acids: CASSGRQGLGELFF.

The CDR3 nucleotides read TGTGCCAGCAGTTATACAGCTTACACAGATACGCAGTATTTT. The encoded protein is CASSYTAYTDTQYF. The chain recombines TRBV27 with TRBJ2-3, with D unresolved. The CDR3 extends over 14 amino acids. The V end was cut by 4 bases, the J end by 2 bases, with 10 bases between. Germline CDR1 reads MNHEY; CDR2 reads SMNVEV (reference sequence).

The J gene is TRBJ2-7, the V gene TRBV5-6; either TRBD1 or TRBD2 may supply D (6 bases each). The CDR3 has 15 residues. Germline CDR1 is SGHDT and CDR2 is YYEEEE. Trimming removed 0 bases at V and 3 bases at J, with 13 bases between. CDR3 sequence: CASSLVAGEVYEQYF. CDR3 in DNA: TGTGCCAGCAGCTTGGTGGCAGGGGAGGTCTACGAGCAGTACTTC. Filled out from reference TRBV5-6 and TRBJ2-7, the complete variable domain reads DAGVTQSPTHLIKTRGQQVTLRCSPKSGHDTVSWYQQALGQGPQFIFQYYEEEERQRGNFPDRFSGHQFPNYSSELNVNALLLGDSALYLCASSLVAGEVYEQYFGPGTRLTVT.

V usage is TRBV27 and J usage is TRBJ2-7, with 9 bases that match TRBD2. Germline values: CDR1 MNHEY, CDR2 SMNVEV (reference sequence). The CDR3 runs 15 residues. J gave up 2 bases and V 5 bases, and 7 bases lay outside the gene matches. This chain's CDR3 is CASSPGLAFPYEQYF. For the CDR3, the DNA is TGTGCCAGCAGTCCCGGACTAGCGTTTCCCTACGAGCAGTACTTC.

The rearrangement joins TRBV29-1 to TRBJ2-7; 8 bases agree with TRBD1. Germline loops: CDR1 SQVTM, CDR2 ANQGSEA. V trimming: 5 bases; J trimming: 3 bases; junction bases outside the gene matches: 6. This CDR3 region has 13 residues. CDR3 DNA sequence: TGCAGCGTTACCGGGACAGGTTACTACGAGCAGTACTTC. The encoded protein is CSVTGTGYYEQYF.

V and J are TRBV28 and TRBJ1-5, with D unresolved. Germline CDR1 and CDR2: MDHEN and SYDVKM. The CDR3 is 12 residues long. V was clipped by 5 bases and J by 4 bases, with 6 bases between them. The CDR3 bases are TGTGCCAGCAGTCAACAGAATCAGCCCCAGCATTTT. It translates to CASSQQNQPQHF.

The V call is TRBV6-5, the J call TRBJ2-1; the D gene is possibly TRBD1 (6 bases). The germline V gene has CDR1 MNHEY and CDR2 SVGAGI. CDR3 size: 13 residues. Trimming shortened V by 6 bases and J by 9 bases, and 15 bases separated the two germline ends. CDR3 amino acids: CASRNRDGGEQFF. For the CDR3, the DNA is TGTGCCAGCAGGAACAGGGACGGAGGTGAGCAGTTCTTC.

This clone was counted a single time. The V call is TRBV28, the J call TRBJ1-2, with D maybe TRBD1 (6 bases). Germline assignment: CDR1 MDHEN and CDR2 SYDVKM. Trimming removed 5 bases from V and 5 bases from J, with 15 bases in between. The CDR3 totals 14 residues. CDR3 amino acids: CASSINRAGYGYTF. For the CDR3, the DNA is TGTGCCAGCAGTATAAACAGGGCTGGGTATGGCTACACCTTC.

In the case of this clone: This same CDR3 is encoded by further DNA sequences in the sample. The CDR3 protein is CASSLSGELFF. The CDR3 DNA follows: TGTGCCAGCAGCTTAAGCGGGGAGCTGTTTTTT. The genes are TRBV11-2 and TRBJ2-2; D not resolved. V gave up 2 bases and J gave up 7 bases, with 2 bases separating them. Per the germline V gene, CDR1 is SGHAT and CDR2 is FQNNGV. This CDR3 has 11 amino acids.

The chain combines TRBV29-1 with TRBJ1-1; D unresolved. The germline CDR1 and CDR2 sequences are SQVTM and ANQGSEA. V gave up 3 bases and J gave up 4 bases, with 6 bases separating them. The CDR3 length is 11 residues. For the CDR3, the DNA is TGCAGCGTTGACGTCGTCACTGAAGCTTTCTTT. It codes for CSVDVVTEAFF.

V and J are TRBV2 and TRBJ2-2; D may correspond to TRBD1 or TRBD2 (7 bases each). V was cut by 6 bases and J by 6 bases, with 23 bases left in between. The germline gives CDR1 SNHLY, CDR2 FYNNEI. The CDR3 covers 17 residues. The CDR3 sequence is CASSSWTGWGRAGELFF. The CDR3 nucleotides are TGTGCCAGCAGCAGTTGGACAGGATGGGGGAGGGCCGGGGAGCTGTTTTTT.

This clone was seen just once. This rearrangement joins TRBV7-9 to TRBJ1-2, with D hard to call. Trimming left V 2 bases short and J 4 bases short, with 23 bases between. The CDR3 contains 18 residues. Germline V CDR1 and CDR2: SEHNR, FQNEAQ (reference sequence). The CDR3 region is CASSLSLRLAGIGYGYTF. The CDR3 nucleotides read TGTGCCAGCAGCTTATCCCTACGTCTCGCCGGGATCGGCTATGGCTACACCTTC.

The chain employs TRBV9 and TRBJ1-2, with D perhaps TRBD1 (6 bases). The CDR3 is 15 residues long. V lost 4 bases to trimming and J lost 6 bases, with 19 bases between them. The germline V gene has CDR1 SGDLS and CDR2 YYNGEE. The CDR3 DNA is TGTGCCAGCAGCTCGGCTTTGACAGGAGGAGATGGCTACACCTTC. This gives the protein CASSSALTGGDGYTF.

This chain links TRBV28 with TRBJ1-2; 7 nucleotides match TRBD1. The junction had 8 bases not matched to a gene; V was cut back by 4 bases and J by 6 bases. Germline CDR1 and CDR2: MDHEN and SYDVKM. This CDR3 has 14 amino acids. CDR3 sequence (DNA): TGTGCCAGCAGTTGGGGGGACAGCGTCGATGGCTACACCTTC. Protein sequence: CASSWGDSVDGYTF.

The rearrangement links TRBV7-9 to TRBJ2-1, with TRBD2 identical over 8 bases. This CDR3 is built from 17 residues. V was clipped by 7 bases and J by 0 bases; unmatched bases: 11. Germline CDR1 and CDR2: SEHNR and FQNEAQ (reference sequence). As DNA, the CDR3 is TGTGCCAGCACCACAACTAGCGGTCCGAGCTCCTACAATGAGCAGTTCTTC. The encoded protein is CASTTTSGPSSYNEQFF. Supplemented by reference TRBV7-9 and TRBJ2-1, the full variable domain reads DTGVSQNPRHKITKRGQNVTFRCDPISEHNRLYWYRQTLGQGPEFLTYFQNEAQLEKSRLLSDRFSAERPKGSFSTLEIQRTEQGDSAMYLCASTTTSGPSSYNEQFFGPGTRLTVL.

This sequence joins TRBV21-1 and TRBJ2-6; TRBD1, as called in the table, went unchecked against the DNA. TRBV21-1 is a known pseudogene. The CDR3 spans 16 residues. CDR3 sequence (DNA): TGTGCCAGCAGCAACTACAGGGTCTCTGGGGCCAACGTCCTGACTTTC. Protein sequence: CASSNYRVSGANVLTF.